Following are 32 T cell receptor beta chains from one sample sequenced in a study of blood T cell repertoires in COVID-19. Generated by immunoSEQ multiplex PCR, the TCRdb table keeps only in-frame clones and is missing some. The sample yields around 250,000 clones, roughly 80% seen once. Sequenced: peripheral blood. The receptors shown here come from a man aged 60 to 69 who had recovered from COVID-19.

The CDR3 DNA is TGTGCCATCAGGGGAACCGGGACAGTGAACACTGAAGCTTTCTTT. Translating gives CAIRGTGTVNTEAFF. The rearrangement uses TRBV10-3 and TRBJ1-1; 7 bases are a match to TRBD1. J lost 0 bases, V lost 6 bases, and 7 bases had no gene match. The CDR3 contains 15 residues. The germline V gene has CDR1 ENHRY and CDR2 SYGVKD.

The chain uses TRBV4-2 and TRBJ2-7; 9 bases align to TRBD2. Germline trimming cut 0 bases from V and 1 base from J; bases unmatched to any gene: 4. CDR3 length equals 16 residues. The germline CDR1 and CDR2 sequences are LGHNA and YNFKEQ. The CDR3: CASSQDVAGASYEQYF. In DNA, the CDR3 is TGTGCCAGCAGCCAAGATGTAGCGGGAGCGTCCTACGAGCAGTACTTC.

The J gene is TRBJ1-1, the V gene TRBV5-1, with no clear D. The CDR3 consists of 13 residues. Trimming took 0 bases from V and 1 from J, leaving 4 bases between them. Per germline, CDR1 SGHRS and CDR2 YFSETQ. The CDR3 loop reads CASSLARNTEAFF. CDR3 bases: TGCGCCAGCAGCTTGGCTAGGAACACTGAAGCTTTCTTT.

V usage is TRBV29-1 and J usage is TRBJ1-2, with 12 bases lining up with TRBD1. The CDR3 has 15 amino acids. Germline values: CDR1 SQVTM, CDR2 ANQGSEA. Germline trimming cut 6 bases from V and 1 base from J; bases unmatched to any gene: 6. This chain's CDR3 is CSVRGDRGLNYGYTF. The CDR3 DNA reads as TGCAGCGTCCGTGGGGACAGGGGGCTTAACTATGGCTACACCTTC. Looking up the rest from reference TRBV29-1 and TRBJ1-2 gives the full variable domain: SAVISQKPSRDICQRGTSLTIQCQVDSQVTMMFWYRQQPGQSLTLIATANQGSEATYESGFVIDKFPISRPNLTFSTLTVSNMSPEDSSIYLCSVRGDRGLNYGYTFGSGTRLTVV.

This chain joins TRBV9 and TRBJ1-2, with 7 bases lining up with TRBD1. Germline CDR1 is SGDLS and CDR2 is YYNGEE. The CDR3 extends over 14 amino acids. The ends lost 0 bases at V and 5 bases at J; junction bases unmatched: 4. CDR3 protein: CASSVEGGRYGYTF. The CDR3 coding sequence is TGTGCCAGCAGCGTAGAAGGGGGCCGGTATGGCTACACCTTC.

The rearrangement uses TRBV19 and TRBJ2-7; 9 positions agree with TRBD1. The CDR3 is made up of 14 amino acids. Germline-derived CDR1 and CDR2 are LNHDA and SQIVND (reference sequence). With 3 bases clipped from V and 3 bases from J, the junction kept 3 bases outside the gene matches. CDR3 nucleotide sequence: TGTGCCAGTAGTATGGGACAGGGCCTCTACGAGCAGTACTTC. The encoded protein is CASSMGQGLYEQYF.

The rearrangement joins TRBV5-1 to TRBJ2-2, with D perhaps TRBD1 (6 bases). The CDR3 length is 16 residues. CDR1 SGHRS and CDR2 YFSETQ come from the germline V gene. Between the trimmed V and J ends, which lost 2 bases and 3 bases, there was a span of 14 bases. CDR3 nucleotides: TGCGCCAGCAGCTTAACCGGGACAATCGACACCGGGGAGCTGTTTTTT. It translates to CASSLTGTIDTGELFF.

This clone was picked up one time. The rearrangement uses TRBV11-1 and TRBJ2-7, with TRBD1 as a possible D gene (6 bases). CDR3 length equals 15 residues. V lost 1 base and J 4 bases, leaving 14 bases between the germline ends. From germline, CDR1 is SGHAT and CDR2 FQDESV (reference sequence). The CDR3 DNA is TGTGCCAGCAGCTTAGGGGGGACATTATTATACGAGCAGTACTTC. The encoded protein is CASSLGGTLLYEQYF. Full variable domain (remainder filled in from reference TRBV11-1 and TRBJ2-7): EAEVAQSPRYKITEKSQAVAFWCDPISGHATLYWYRQILGQGPELLVQFQDESVVDDSQLPKDRFSAERLKGVDSTLKIQPAELGDSAMYLCASSLGGTLLYEQYFGPGTRLTVT.

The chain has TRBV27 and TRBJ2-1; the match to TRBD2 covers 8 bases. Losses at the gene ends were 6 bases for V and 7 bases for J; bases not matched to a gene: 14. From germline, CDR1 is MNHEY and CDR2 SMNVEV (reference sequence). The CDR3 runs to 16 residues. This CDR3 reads CASSPLFRGGFNEQFF. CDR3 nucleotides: TGTGCCAGCAGCCCCCTCTTTCGGGGGGGATTTAATGAGCAGTTCTTC.

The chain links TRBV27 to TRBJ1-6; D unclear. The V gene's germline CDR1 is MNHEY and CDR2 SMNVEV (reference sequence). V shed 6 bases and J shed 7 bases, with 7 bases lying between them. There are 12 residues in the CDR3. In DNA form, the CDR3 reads TGTGCCAGCAGGAGGCCCAATTCACCCCTCCACTTT. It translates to CASRRPNSPLHF.

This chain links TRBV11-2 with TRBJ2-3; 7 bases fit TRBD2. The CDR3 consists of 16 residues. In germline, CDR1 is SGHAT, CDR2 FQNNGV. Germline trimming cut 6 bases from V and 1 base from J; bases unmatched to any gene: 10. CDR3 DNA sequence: TGTGCCAGCAGTCGGGACGGGAGGCGGGGCACAGATACGCAGTATTTT. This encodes CASSRDGRRGTDTQYF. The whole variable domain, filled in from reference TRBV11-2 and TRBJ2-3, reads EAGVAQSPRYKIIEKRQSVAFWCNPISGHATLYWYQQILGQGPKLLIQFQNNGVVDDSQLPKDRFSAERLKGVDSTLKIQPAKLEDSAVYLCASSRDGRRGTDTQYFGPGTRLTVL.

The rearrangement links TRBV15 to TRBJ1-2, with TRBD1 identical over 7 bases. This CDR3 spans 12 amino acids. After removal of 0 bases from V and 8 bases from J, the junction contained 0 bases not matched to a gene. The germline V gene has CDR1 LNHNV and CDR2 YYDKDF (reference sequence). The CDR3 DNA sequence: TGTGCCACCAGCAGAGAAGGGGGCGGCTACACCTTC. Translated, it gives CATSREGGGYTF.

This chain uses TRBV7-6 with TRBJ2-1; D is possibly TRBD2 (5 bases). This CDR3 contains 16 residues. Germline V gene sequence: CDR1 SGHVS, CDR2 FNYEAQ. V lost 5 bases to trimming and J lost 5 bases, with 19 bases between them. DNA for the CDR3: TGTGCCAGCAGCCCAAACTCCGGACTTATAGACAATGAGCAGTTCTTC. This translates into CASSPNSGLIDNEQFF.

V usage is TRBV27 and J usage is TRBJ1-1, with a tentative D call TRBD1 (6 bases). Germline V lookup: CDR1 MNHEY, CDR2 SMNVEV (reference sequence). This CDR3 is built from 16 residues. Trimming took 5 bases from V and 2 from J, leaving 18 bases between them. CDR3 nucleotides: TGTGCCAGCAGTACTTTCCTCCGGGACATTAACACTGAAGCTTTCTTT. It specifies CASSTFLRDINTEAFF.

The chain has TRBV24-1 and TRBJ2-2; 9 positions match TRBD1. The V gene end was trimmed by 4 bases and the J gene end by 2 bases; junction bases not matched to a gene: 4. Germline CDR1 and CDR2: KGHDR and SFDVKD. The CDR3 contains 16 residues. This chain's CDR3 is CATSDPGQGNTGELFF. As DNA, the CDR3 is TGTGCCACCAGTGACCCGGGACAGGGCAACACCGGGGAGCTGTTTTTT.

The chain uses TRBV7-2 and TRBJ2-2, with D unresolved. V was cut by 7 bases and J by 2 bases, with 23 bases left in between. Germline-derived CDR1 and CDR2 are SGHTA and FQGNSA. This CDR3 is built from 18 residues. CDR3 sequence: CASNPPGRPTLNTGELFF. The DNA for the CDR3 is TGTGCCAGCAACCCCCCTGGGCGACCAACATTAAACACCGGGGAGCTGTTTTTT. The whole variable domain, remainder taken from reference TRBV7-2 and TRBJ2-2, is GAGVSQSPSNKVTEKGKDVELRCDPISGHTALYWYRQSLGQGLEFLIYFQGNSAPDKSGLPSDRFSAERTGGSVSTLTIQRTQQEDSAVYLCASNPPGRPTLNTGELFFGEGSRLTVL.

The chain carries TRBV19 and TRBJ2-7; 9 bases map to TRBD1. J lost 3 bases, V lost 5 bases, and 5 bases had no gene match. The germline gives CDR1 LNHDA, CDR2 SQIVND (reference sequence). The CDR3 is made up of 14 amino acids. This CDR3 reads CASSQGTGFYEQYF. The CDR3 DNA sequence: TGTGCCAGTAGTCAGGGGACAGGGTTCTACGAGCAGTACTTC.

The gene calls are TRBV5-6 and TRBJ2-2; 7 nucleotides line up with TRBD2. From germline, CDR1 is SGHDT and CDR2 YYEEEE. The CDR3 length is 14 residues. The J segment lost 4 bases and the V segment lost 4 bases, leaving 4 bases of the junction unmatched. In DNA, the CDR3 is TGTGCCAGCAGCCCGTGGGGGGGCACCGGGGAGCTGTTTTTT. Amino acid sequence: CASSPWGGTGELFF.

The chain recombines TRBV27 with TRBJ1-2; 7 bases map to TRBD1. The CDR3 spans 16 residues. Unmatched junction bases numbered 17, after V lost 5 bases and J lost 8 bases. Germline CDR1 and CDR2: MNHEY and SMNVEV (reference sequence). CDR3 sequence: CASSPNLRDSPRGYTF. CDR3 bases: TGTGCCAGCAGTCCAAACCTGCGGGACAGCCCACGGGGCTACACCTTC.

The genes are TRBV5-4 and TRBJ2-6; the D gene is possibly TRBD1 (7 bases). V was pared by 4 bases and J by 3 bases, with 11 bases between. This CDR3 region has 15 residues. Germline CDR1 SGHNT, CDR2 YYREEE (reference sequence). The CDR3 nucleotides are TGTGCCAGCAGCGGGCGGGACAGTGGGGCCAACGTCCTGACTTTC. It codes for CASSGRDSGANVLTF.

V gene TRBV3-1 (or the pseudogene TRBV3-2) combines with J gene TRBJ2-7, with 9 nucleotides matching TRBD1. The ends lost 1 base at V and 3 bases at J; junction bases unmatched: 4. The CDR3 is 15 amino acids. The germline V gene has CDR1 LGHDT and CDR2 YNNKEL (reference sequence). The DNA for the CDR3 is TGTGCCAGCAGCCAAGTCGAGACAGGGGGCTACGAGCAGTACTTC. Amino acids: CASSQVETGGYEQYF.

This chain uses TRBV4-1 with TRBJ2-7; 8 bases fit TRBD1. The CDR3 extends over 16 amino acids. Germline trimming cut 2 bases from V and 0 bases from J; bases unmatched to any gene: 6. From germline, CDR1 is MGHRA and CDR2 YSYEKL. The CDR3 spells CASSQRPTGASYEQYF. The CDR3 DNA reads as TGCGCCAGCAGCCAAAGGCCGACAGGGGCCTCCTACGAGCAGTACTTC.

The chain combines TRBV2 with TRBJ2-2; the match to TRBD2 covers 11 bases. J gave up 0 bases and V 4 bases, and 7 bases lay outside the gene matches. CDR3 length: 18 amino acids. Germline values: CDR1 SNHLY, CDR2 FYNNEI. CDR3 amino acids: CASSALRLAGTNTGELFF. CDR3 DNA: TGTGCCAGCAGTGCCCTTCGACTAGCGGGAACGAACACCGGGGAGCTGTTTTTT.

CDR3 nucleotides: TGTGCCACCCAACGGCAGGGTGGAGAAAAACTGTTTTTT. Its translation: CATQRQGGEKLFF. The chain has TRBV24-1 and TRBJ1-4; D may be TRBD1 (5 bases). V gave up 9 bases and J gave up 8 bases, with 15 bases separating them. This CDR3 has 13 residues. CDR1 KGHDR and CDR2 SFDVKD come from the germline V gene.

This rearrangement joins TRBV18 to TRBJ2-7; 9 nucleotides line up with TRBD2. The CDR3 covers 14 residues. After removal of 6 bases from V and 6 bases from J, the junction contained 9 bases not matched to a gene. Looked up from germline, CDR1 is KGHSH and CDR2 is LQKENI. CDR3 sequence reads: CASSQTGTSSEQYF. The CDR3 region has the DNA TGTGCCAGCTCGCAAACCGGGACTAGCAGCGAGCAGTACTTC.

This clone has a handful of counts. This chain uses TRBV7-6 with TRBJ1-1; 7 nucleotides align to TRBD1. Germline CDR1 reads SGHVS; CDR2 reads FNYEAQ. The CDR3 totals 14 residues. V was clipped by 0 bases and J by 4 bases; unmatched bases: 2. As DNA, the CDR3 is TGTGCCAGCAGCTTAGCAGGGGGCGGCACTGAAGCTTTCTTT. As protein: CASSLAGGGTEAFF.

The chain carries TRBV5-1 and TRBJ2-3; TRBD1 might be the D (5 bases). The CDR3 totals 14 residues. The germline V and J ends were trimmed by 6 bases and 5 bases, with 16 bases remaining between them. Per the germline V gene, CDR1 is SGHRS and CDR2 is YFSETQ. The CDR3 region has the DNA TGCGCCAGCACACCGCAGGGAATGAGAGATACGCAGTATTTT. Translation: CASTPQGMRDTQYF.

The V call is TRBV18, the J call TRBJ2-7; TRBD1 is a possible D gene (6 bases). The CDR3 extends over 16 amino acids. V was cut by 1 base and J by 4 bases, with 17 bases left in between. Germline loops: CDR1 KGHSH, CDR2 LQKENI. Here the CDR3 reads CASSPLPSPGQYEQYF. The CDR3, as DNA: TGTGCCAGCTCACCACTACCCTCCCCAGGACAGTACGAGCAGTACTTC.

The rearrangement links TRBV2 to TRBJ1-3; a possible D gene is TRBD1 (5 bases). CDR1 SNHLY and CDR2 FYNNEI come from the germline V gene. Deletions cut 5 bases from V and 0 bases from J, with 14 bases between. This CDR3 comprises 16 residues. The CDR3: CASSFNWGLSGNTIYF. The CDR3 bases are TGTGCCAGCAGTTTTAACTGGGGCCTCTCTGGAAACACCATATATTTT.

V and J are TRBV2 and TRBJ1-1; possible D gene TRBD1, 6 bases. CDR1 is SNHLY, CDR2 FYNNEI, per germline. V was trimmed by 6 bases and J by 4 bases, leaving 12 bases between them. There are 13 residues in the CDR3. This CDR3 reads CASRTGWGTEAFF. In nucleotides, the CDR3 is TGTGCCAGCAGGACAGGTTGGGGCACTGAAGCTTTCTTT. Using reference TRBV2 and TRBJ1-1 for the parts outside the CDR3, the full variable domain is EPEVTQTPSHQVTQMGQEVILRCVPISNHLYFYWYRQILGQKVEFLVSFYNNEISEKSEIFDDQFSVERPDGSNFTLKIRSTKLEDSAMYFCASRTGWGTEAFFGQGTRLTVV.

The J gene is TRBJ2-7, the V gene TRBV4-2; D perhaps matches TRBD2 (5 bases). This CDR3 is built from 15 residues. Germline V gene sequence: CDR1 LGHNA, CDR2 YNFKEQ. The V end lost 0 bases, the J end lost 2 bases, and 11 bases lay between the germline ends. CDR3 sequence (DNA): TGTGCCAGCAGCCAAGAGACCCACGGGGCCTACGAGCAGTACTTC. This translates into CASSQETHGAYEQYF.

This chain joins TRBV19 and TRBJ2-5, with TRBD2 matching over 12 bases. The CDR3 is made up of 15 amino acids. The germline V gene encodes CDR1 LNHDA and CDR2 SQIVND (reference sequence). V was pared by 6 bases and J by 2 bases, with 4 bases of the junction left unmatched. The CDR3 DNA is TGTGCCAGTAGCTCGACTAGCGGGGGACAAGAGACCCAGTACTTC. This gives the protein CASSSTSGGQETQYF.